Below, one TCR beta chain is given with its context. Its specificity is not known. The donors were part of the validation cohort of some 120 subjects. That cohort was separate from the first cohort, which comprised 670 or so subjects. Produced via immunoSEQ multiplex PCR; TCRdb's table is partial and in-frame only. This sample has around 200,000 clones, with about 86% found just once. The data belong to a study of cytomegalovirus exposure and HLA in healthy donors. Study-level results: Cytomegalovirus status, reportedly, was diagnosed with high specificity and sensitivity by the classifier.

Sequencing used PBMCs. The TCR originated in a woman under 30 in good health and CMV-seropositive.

CDR3 sequence reads: CASTDILIIYGYTF. The CDR3 DNA reads as TGTGCCAGCACGGACATCCTCATCATCTATGGCTACACCTTC. The V and J genes are TRBV2 and TRBJ1-2; D might be TRBD1 (5 bases). Germline V lookup: CDR1 SNHLY, CDR2 FYNNEI. This CDR3 comprises 14 residues. The ends were cut back, 7 bases at V and 4 bases at J, with 16 bases in the middle.